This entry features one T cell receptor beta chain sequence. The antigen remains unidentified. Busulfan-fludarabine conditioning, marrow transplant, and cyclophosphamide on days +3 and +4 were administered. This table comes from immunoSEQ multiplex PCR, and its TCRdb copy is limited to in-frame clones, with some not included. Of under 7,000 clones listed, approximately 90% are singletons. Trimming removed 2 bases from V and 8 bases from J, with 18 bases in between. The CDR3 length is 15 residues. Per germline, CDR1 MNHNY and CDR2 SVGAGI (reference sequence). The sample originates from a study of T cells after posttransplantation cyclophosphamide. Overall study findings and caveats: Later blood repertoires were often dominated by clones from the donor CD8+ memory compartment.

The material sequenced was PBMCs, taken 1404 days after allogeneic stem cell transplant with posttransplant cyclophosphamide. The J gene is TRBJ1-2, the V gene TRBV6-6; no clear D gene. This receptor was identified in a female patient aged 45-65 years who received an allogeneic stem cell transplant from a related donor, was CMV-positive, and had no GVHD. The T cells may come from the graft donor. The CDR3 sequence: CASSYPSGSLWGYTF. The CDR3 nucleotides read TGTGCCAGCAGTTACCCGTCGGGTTCTCTTTGGGGCTACACCTTC.